Listed below are T cell receptor beta chains from one sample, sequenced in a study of Ad26.COV2.S vaccination and SARS-CoV-2 variants. Repertoires were generated with immunoSEQ multiplex PCR, while TCRdb's copy carries only in-frame clones and drops some. This table holds fewer than 400,000 clones, over 75% found once. Sequencing used peripheral blood, obtained in a trial of Ad26.COV2.S vaccine versus placebo. Receptors were obtained from a person between 18 and 60 years old who received the Ad26.COV2.S COVID-19 vaccine or a placebo. Both conserved end residues are part of each CDR3. Each record gives: J gene, D gene, clone size, V gene, CDR3 DNA, CDR3 protein. The D gene is left open where the match is weak. Only some rows state a clone size, as once, few, many or a class for expanded clones.

j_gene: TRBJ1-1
d_gene: -
abundance: -
v_gene: TRBV5-6
CDR3nt: TGTGCCAGCAGCTTTAACGTTCAGGTGCGAGGGACTGAAGCTTTCTTT
CDR3aa: CASSFNVQVRGTEAFF

j_gene: TRBJ2-2
d_gene: -
abundance: -
v_gene: TRBV4-1
CDR3nt: TGCGCCAGCAGCTTGAGACCCAACACCGGGGAGCTGTTTTTT
CDR3aa: CASSLRPNTGELFF

j_gene: TRBJ2-7
d_gene: -
abundance: -
v_gene: TRBV29-1
CDR3nt: TGCAGCGCCTCCGGTGGGGCCACCTACGAGCAGTACTTC
CDR3aa: CSASGGATYEQYF

j_gene: TRBJ2-1
d_gene: -
abundance: -
v_gene: TRBV28
CDR3nt: TGTGCCAGCAGTATTCGGGGTAATGAGCAGTTCTTC
CDR3aa: CASSIRGNEQFF

j_gene: TRBJ1-1
d_gene: -
abundance: once
v_gene: TRBV10-3
CDR3nt: TGTGCCATCAGTGAGTCTGGGGGGTACCGGGCTTTCTTT
CDR3aa: CAISESGGYRAFF

j_gene: TRBJ1-1
d_gene: -
abundance: few
v_gene: TRBV19
CDR3nt: TGTGCCACCAGTAAGGGGGTAGGAACTGAAGCTTTCTTT
CDR3aa: CATSKGVGTEAFF

j_gene: TRBJ1-2
d_gene: -
abundance: -
v_gene: TRBV4-1
CDR3nt: TGCGCCAGCAGCCAAGAGGGCAGGGGAACCTATGGCTACACCTTC
CDR3aa: CASSQEGRGTYGYTF

j_gene: TRBJ2-2
d_gene: -
abundance: -
v_gene: TRBV6-4
CDR3nt: TGTGCCAGCAGTGAATCGGGAAATAGCGGAGGCCTATACACCGGGGAGCTGTTTTTT
CDR3aa: CASSESGNSGGLYTGELFF

j_gene: TRBJ2-1
d_gene: -
abundance: -
v_gene: TRBV6-5
CDR3nt: TGTGCCATCGCGACCGGGCCCCACAATGAGCAGTTCTTC
CDR3aa: CAIATGPHNEQFF

j_gene: TRBJ2-3
d_gene: TRBD1
abundance: -
v_gene: TRBV5-4
CDR3nt: TGTGCCAGCAGCTCCACAGGGGAGGATACGCAGTATTTT
CDR3aa: CASSSTGEDTQYF

j_gene: TRBJ2-3
d_gene: TRBD2
abundance: -
v_gene: TRBV2
CDR3nt: TGTGCCAGCAGTTATAGGACTAGCGTGGATACGCAGTATTTT
CDR3aa: CASSYRTSVDTQYF

j_gene: TRBJ1-1
d_gene: TRBD1
abundance: -
v_gene: TRBV5-4
CDR3nt: TGTGCCAGCAGCTCGACTAAGTCAGGGGGCACTGAAGCTTTCTTT
CDR3aa: CASSSTKSGGTEAFF

j_gene: TRBJ1-2
d_gene: -
abundance: -
v_gene: TRBV5-1
CDR3nt: TGCGCCAGCAGTCCGTTGCAACAGAACTATGGCTACACCTTC
CDR3aa: CASSPLQQNYGYTF

j_gene: TRBJ1-2
d_gene: -
abundance: -
v_gene: TRBV5-4
CDR3nt: TGTGCCAGCAGCCAAAGCCGGAACTATGGCTACACCTTC
CDR3aa: CASSQSRNYGYTF

j_gene: TRBJ2-6
d_gene: -
abundance: -
v_gene: TRBV11-2
CDR3nt: TGTGCCAGCAGCCACTCTGGGGCCAACGTCCTGACTTTC
CDR3aa: CASSHSGANVLTF

j_gene: TRBJ2-1
d_gene: TRBD2
abundance: -
v_gene: TRBV28
CDR3nt: TGTGCCAGCAGTTTACTAGCAGCTAGCGGTGAGCAGTTCTTC
CDR3aa: CASSLLAASGEQFF

j_gene: TRBJ2-7
d_gene: TRBD2
abundance: once
v_gene: TRBV7-8
CDR3nt: TGTGCCAGCAGCTTAGGGCTAGCGGCTTACGAGCAGTACTTC
CDR3aa: CASSLGLAAYEQYF

j_gene: TRBJ1-1
d_gene: TRBD1
abundance: once
v_gene: TRBV5-1
CDR3nt: TGCGCCAGCAGCTTGGGGACAGGGGAGATGAACACTGAAGCTTTCTTT
CDR3aa: CASSLGTGEMNTEAFF

j_gene: TRBJ2-2
d_gene: -
abundance: -
v_gene: TRBV25-1
CDR3nt: TGTGCCAGCAGTGAATACAGAGACACCGGGGAGCTGTTTTTT
CDR3aa: CASSEYRDTGELFF

j_gene: TRBJ1-4
d_gene: -
abundance: -
v_gene: TRBV4-1
CDR3nt: TGCGCCAGCAGCCAAGGCCTCCCCGCTGGTGGGTATGAAAAACTGTTTTTT
CDR3aa: CASSQGLPAGGYEKLFF

j_gene: TRBJ2-7
d_gene: -
abundance: -
v_gene: TRBV7-9
CDR3nt: TGTGCCAGCAGCGTTTCCTCTGCAGGGGCTGGGCAGTACTTC
CDR3aa: CASSVSSAGAGQYF

j_gene: TRBJ2-5
d_gene: -
abundance: -
v_gene: TRBV2
CDR3nt: TGTGCCAGCAGGGACTGGCGGGGTGGGGAGACCCAGTACTTC
CDR3aa: CASRDWRGGETQYF

j_gene: TRBJ2-3
d_gene: -
abundance: -
v_gene: TRBV7-9
CDR3nt: TGTGCCAGCAGTCCGTTTTTAGCGCTCACAGATACGCAGTATTTT
CDR3aa: CASSPFLALTDTQYF

j_gene: TRBJ2-7
d_gene: -
abundance: -
v_gene: TRBV3-1/TRBV3-2
CDR3nt: TGTGCCAGCAGCATAGGGCCCCTCTACGAGCAGTACTTC
CDR3aa: CASSIGPLYEQYF

j_gene: TRBJ2-2
d_gene: TRBD1
abundance: -
v_gene: TRBV6-2/TRBV6-3
CDR3nt: TGTGCCAGCAGCGGACAGGGGAACGGGGAGCTGTTTTTT
CDR3aa: CASSGQGNGELFF

j_gene: TRBJ2-7
d_gene: -
abundance: -
v_gene: TRBV30
CDR3nt: TGTGCCTGGAGTGACAAGCAGTCCTACGAGCAGTACTTC
CDR3aa: CAWSDKQSYEQYF

j_gene: TRBJ1-2
d_gene: -
abundance: -
v_gene: TRBV7-9
CDR3nt: TGTGCCAGCAGCCAGGACCGGGTATGGTATGGCTACACCTTC
CDR3aa: CASSQDRVWYGYTF

j_gene: TRBJ1-1
d_gene: TRBD1
abundance: -
v_gene: TRBV5-1
CDR3nt: TGCGCCAGCAGCTTGTTGAGAGTGGGACAGGGGGCCTCTGAAGCTTTCTTT
CDR3aa: CASSLLRVGQGASEAFF

j_gene: TRBJ2-3
d_gene: -
abundance: -
v_gene: TRBV6-6
CDR3nt: TGTGCCAGCAGTCCCCTGGGCGATACTAGCACAGATACGCAGTATTTT
CDR3aa: CASSPLGDTSTDTQYF

j_gene: TRBJ1-6
d_gene: TRBD1
abundance: -
v_gene: TRBV30
CDR3nt: TGTGCCTGGACGGGACAGGGGTATTCACCCCTCCACTTT
CDR3aa: CAWTGQGYSPLHF

j_gene: TRBJ2-3
d_gene: -
abundance: -
v_gene: TRBV2
CDR3nt: TGTGCCAGCAGTGACAAGGGGGGGCACACAGATACGCAGTATTTT
CDR3aa: CASSDKGGHTDTQYF

j_gene: TRBJ2-1
d_gene: TRBD2
abundance: -
v_gene: TRBV19
CDR3nt: TGTGCCAGTAATCAGCGGGAAACAAATGAGCAGTTCTTC
CDR3aa: CASNQRETNEQFF

j_gene: TRBJ2-7
d_gene: TRBD1
abundance: -
v_gene: TRBV11-2
CDR3nt: TGTGCCAGCAGCTTTACAGGGGACTACGAGCAGTACTTC
CDR3aa: CASSFTGDYEQYF

j_gene: TRBJ2-7
d_gene: TRBD2
abundance: -
v_gene: TRBV7-2
CDR3nt: TGTGCCAGCAGCTTAGTAGCTAGCGGGAGCTCCTACGAGCAGTACTTC
CDR3aa: CASSLVASGSSYEQYF

j_gene: TRBJ2-1
d_gene: -
abundance: -
v_gene: TRBV6-5
CDR3nt: TGTGCCAGCAGCGTCCGGACAGCCTACAATGAGCAGTTCTTC
CDR3aa: CASSVRTAYNEQFF

j_gene: TRBJ1-2
d_gene: -
abundance: -
v_gene: TRBV4-3
CDR3nt: TGCGCCAGCAGCCAAGATCGGGCAGGATACTATGGCTACACCTTC
CDR3aa: CASSQDRAGYYGYTF

j_gene: TRBJ2-1
d_gene: TRBD2
abundance: few
v_gene: TRBV7-3
CDR3nt: TGTGCCAGCAGGGTAAGGGAGGGCTCCTACAATGAGCAGTTCTTC
CDR3aa: CASRVREGSYNEQFF

j_gene: TRBJ1-6
d_gene: -
abundance: -
v_gene: TRBV3-1/TRBV3-2
CDR3nt: TGTGCCAGCAGCCAAGAGGGAAGCTCCTATAATTCACCCCTCCACTTT
CDR3aa: CASSQEGSSYNSPLHF

j_gene: TRBJ2-3
d_gene: -
abundance: -
v_gene: TRBV7-2
CDR3nt: TGTGCCAGCAGGCCAGGGTCTAGCACAGATACGCAGTATTTT
CDR3aa: CASRPGSSTDTQYF

j_gene: TRBJ2-2
d_gene: TRBD2
abundance: -
v_gene: TRBV7-9
CDR3nt: TGTGCCAGCAGCTCCTCTAGCGGGAGAGTGACCGGGGAGCTGTTTTTT
CDR3aa: CASSSSSGRVTGELFF